A single sample is the source of the 32 T cell receptor beta chains below, sequenced in a study of graft-versus-host responses after intestinal transplantation. Using immunoSEQ multiplex PCR, the repertoire was profiled, and TCRdb retains in-frame clones only, with some absent. The repertoire holds 100,000 or so clones, more than 85% seen once, with roughly 0.17% in the top ten. These receptors have no identified antigens. The sequences come from unstimulated CD4+ T cells sorted from spleen or lymph node cells, collected before intestinal transplant. The receptors shown here come from a human donor who received an intestinal transplant.

This chain uses TRBV5-1 with TRBJ1-1; tentative D call: TRBD1 (5 bases). CDR1 and CDR2 from the germline V gene are SGHRS and YFSETQ. The CDR3 has 13 residues. The V gene lost 7 bases and the J gene lost 1 base, with 11 bases spanning the gap. The CDR3: CASSMGPNTEAFF. Here the CDR3 DNA reads TGCGCCAGCTCCATGGGGCCGAACACTGAAGCTTTCTTT.

This clone was counted a single time. The CDR3 DNA reads as TGTGCCAGCAGCTTCTTTGGGCCAAGCTCTGGAAACACCATATATTTT. Translating gives CASSFFGPSSGNTIYF. The chain recombines TRBV5-6 with TRBJ1-3; D ambiguous. The germline V and J ends were trimmed by 2 bases and 0 bases, with 12 bases remaining between them. Germline V gives CDR1 SGHDT, CDR2 YYEEEE. The CDR3 runs 16 residues.

This rearrangement joins TRBV28 to TRBJ2-7, with TRBD2 matching over 10 bases. This CDR3 region has 15 residues. J was trimmed by 2 bases and V by 6 bases; bases with no gene match: 7. The germline gives CDR1 MDHEN, CDR2 SYDVKM. CDR3 loop: CASSPPTSGPYEQYF. CDR3 bases: TGTGCCAGCAGCCCACCGACTAGCGGGCCCTACGAGCAGTACTTC.

V usage is TRBV5-1 and J usage is TRBJ2-7, with 11 positions matching TRBD1. Losses at the gene ends were 4 bases for V and 3 bases for J; bases not matched to a gene: 9. The CDR3 length is 16 residues. Germline V gene lookup returns CDR1 SGHRS and CDR2 YFSETQ. CDR3 sequence reads: CASSLSRGTGGYEQYF. The CDR3 nucleotides are TGCGCCAGCAGCCTATCTAGGGGGACAGGGGGCTACGAGCAGTACTTC. Based on the CDR3 plus reference TRBV5-1 and TRBJ2-7, the full variable domain is KAGVTQTPRYLIKTRGQQVTLSCSPISGHRSVSWYQQTPGQGLQFLFEYFSETQRNKGNFPGRFSGRQFSNSRSEMNVSTLELGDSALYLCASSLSRGTGGYEQYFGPGTRLTVT.

The chain is built from TRBV2 and TRBJ2-7; 10 bases map to TRBD2. CDR3 length: 15 amino acids. Unmatched junction bases numbered 8, after V lost 0 bases and J lost 9 bases. Per the germline V gene, CDR1 is SNHLY and CDR2 is FYNNEI. The CDR3 nucleotides read TGTGCCAGCAGTGAAGCAGGAGGAGCGGGAGGGGGGCAGTACTTC. This gives the protein CASSEAGGAGGGQYF.

The rearrangement links TRBV7-9 to TRBJ2-5; D might be TRBD2 (6 bases). Trimming stripped 2 bases from V and 5 bases from J, with 15 bases between. The germline V gene encodes CDR1 SEHNR and CDR2 FQNEAQ (reference sequence). The CDR3 has 15 amino acids. As DNA, the CDR3 is TGTGCCAGCAGCTTAACGGGGGTAGGTGCGGAGACCCAGTACTTC. This sequence encodes CASSLTGVGAETQYF.

The chain joins TRBV4-2 to TRBJ2-4; weak D call: TRBD2 (5 bases). This CDR3 region has 14 residues. V was pared by 1 base and J by 1 base, with 5 bases between. CDR1 is LGHNA and CDR2 is YNFKEQ in the germline V gene. CDR3 sequence (DNA): TGTGCCAGCAGCCAAGCGGGGGCCAAAAACATTCAGTACTTC. Translation gives CASSQAGAKNIQYF.

The chain is built from TRBV21-1 and TRBJ2-7; no check of the table's D call, TRBD2, against the DNA was made. TRBV21-1 is a pseudogene segment. There are 12 residues in the CDR3. The CDR3 protein is CAGRLGGYEQYF. DNA for the CDR3: TGTGCCGGACGATTGGGGGGCTACGAGCAGTACTTC.

The J gene is TRBJ2-7, the V gene TRBV5-6; 8 bases line up with TRBD2. CDR3 length: 16 amino acids. With V trimmed by 0 bases and J by 4 bases, 9 bases remained unmatched. Germline V gene lookup returns CDR1 SGHDT and CDR2 YYEEEE. The CDR3 DNA is TGTGCCAGCAGCTTGGAAGGCCGCGCGGGAGGATACGAGCAGTACTTC. Its protein product is CASSLEGRAGGYEQYF. The whole variable domain, remainder taken from reference TRBV5-6 and TRBJ2-7, is DAGVTQSPTHLIKTRGQQVTLRCSPKSGHDTVSWYQQALGQGPQFIFQYYEEEERQRGNFPDRFSGHQFPNYSSELNVNALLLGDSALYLCASSLEGRAGGYEQYFGPGTRLTVT.

The rearrangement joins TRBV18 to TRBJ2-7, with 8 bases that match TRBD2. Germline loops: CDR1 KGHSH, CDR2 LQKENI. The CDR3 totals 16 residues. Losses at the gene ends were 1 base for V and 1 base for J; bases not matched to a gene: 6. The CDR3 sequence: CASSPLAGGISYEQYF. Here the CDR3 DNA reads TGTGCCAGCTCACCACTTGCGGGGGGTATATCCTACGAGCAGTACTTC.

The V gene is TRBV2, the J gene TRBJ1-2; weak D call: TRBD1 (5 bases). Germline V lookup: CDR1 SNHLY, CDR2 FYNNEI. The CDR3 extends over 13 amino acids. V lost 4 bases, J lost 4 bases, and 10 bases lay in between. CDR3 DNA: TGTGCCAGCAGTGGGGACTCGCCCTATGGCTACACCTTC. Its protein is CASSGDSPYGYTF.

Points on this clone: The germline gene is not matched at one end of the junction; a read error may be the cause. The chain couples TRBV5-1 to TRBJ2-1, with 11 bases lining up with TRBD2. The CDR3 is made up of 19 amino acids. CDR1 is SGHRS, CDR2 YFSETQ, per germline. CDR3 loop: CVSSLRPSGRFLSYNEQFF. The CDR3, as DNA: TGCGTCAGCAGCTTGCGTCCTAGCGGGAGGTTCCTCTCCTACAATGAGCAGTTCTTC.

CDR3 bases: TGCGCCAGCAGCCAAGGCCCGCCGGGACAGGACGTTTCAGAGACCCAGTACTTC. Encoded protein: CASSQGPPGQDVSETQYF. V and J are TRBV4-3 and TRBJ2-5; 8 nucleotides align to TRBD1. V lost 1 base to trimming and J lost 4 bases; unmatched junction nucleotides: 14. The CDR3 has 18 amino acids. Germline loops: CDR1 LGHNA, CDR2 YSLEER.

The rearrangement links TRBV7-2 to TRBJ1-5; 9 positions agree with TRBD1. The CDR3 contains 16 residues. V dropped 5 bases and J dropped 3; count of bases not matched to a gene: 8. Germline V gene data show CDR1 as SGHTA and CDR2 as FQGNSA. CDR3 sequence reads: CASSPRRTGVNQPQHF. The CDR3 DNA reads TGTGCCAGCAGCCCCAGGAGGACAGGGGTCAATCAGCCCCAGCATTTT.

V and J are TRBV7-9 and TRBJ1-2; D is perhaps TRBD1 (6 bases). Deletions cut 4 bases from V and 8 bases from J, with 14 bases between. In germline, CDR1 is SEHNR, CDR2 FQNEAQ (reference sequence). The CDR3 has 13 amino acids. The CDR3 is CASSSQGIEGYTF. The CDR3 nucleotides read TGTGCCAGCAGCTCACAGGGAATTGAAGGCTACACCTTC.

This chain uses TRBV10-3 with TRBJ2-3; 7 nucleotides agree with TRBD2. The germline CDR1 and CDR2 sequences are ENHRY and SYGVKD. The V segment lost 0 bases and the J segment 2 bases; nucleotides outside the gene matches: 11. The CDR3 loop spans 18 amino acids. CDR3 residues: CAISESKTSLGTTDTQYF. The CDR3 nucleotides are TGTGCCATCAGTGAGTCTAAGACTAGCCTCGGTACCACAGATACGCAGTATTTT.

The CDR3: CASSRTKGGWYF. CDR3 DNA sequence: TGTGCCAGCTCGCGGACAAAAGGCGGTTGGTATTTT. The chain has TRBV18 and TRBJ1-3; D is possibly TRBD1 (5 bases). Trimming pared 6 bases from V and 16 bases from J, leaving 19 bases between. Germline V CDR1 and CDR2: KGHSH, LQKENI. The CDR3 is made up of 12 amino acids.

This clone has only one observation. The V call is TRBV18, the J call TRBJ2-2, with unresolved D. Trimming left V 3 bases short and J 0 bases short, with 8 bases between. This CDR3 comprises 15 residues. CDR1 and CDR2 from the germline V gene are KGHSH and LQKENI. CDR3 in DNA: TGTGCCAGCTCACCTTATCGTGCGAACACCGGGGAGCTGTTTTTT. It yields the protein CASSPYRANTGELFF.

J is TRBJ2-5 and V is TRBV19; tentatively, D is TRBD2 (5 bases). The DNA end favors TRBJ2-7, so the J call may be wrong. Germline assignment: CDR1 LNHDA and CDR2 SQIVND (reference sequence). The CDR3 loop spans 13 amino acids. The CDR3 is CASSRRGSYEQYF. The DNA for the CDR3 is TGTGCCAGTAGCAGACGGGGTTCCTACGAGCAGTACTTC.

J is TRBJ1-5 and V is TRBV10-3; D might be TRBD1 (5 bases). The CDR3 is 14 residues long. Per germline, CDR1 ENHRY and CDR2 SYGVKD. V lost 4 bases and J lost 2, with 9 bases in between. CDR3 sequence (DNA): TGTGCCATCAGTGCCAGGGAGGGCAATCAGCCCCAGCATTTT. This encodes CAISAREGNQPQHF.

The J gene is TRBJ2-7, the V gene TRBV2, with D possibly TRBD2 on 6 matching bases. The CDR3 loop spans 12 amino acids. The germline V gene encodes CDR1 SNHLY and CDR2 FYNNEI. Trimming shortened V by 6 bases and J by 1 base, and 7 bases separated the two germline ends. This CDR3 reads CASRDYSYEQYF. CDR3 bases: TGTGCCAGCAGGGACTATTCCTACGAGCAGTACTTC.

V is TRBV6-1 and J is TRBJ2-7; D call uncertain. In germline, CDR1 is MNHNS, CDR2 SASEGT. The V gene lost 1 base and the J gene lost 4 bases, with 8 bases spanning the gap. The CDR3 has 13 residues. CDR3 region: CASSEVTAYEQYF. The DNA for the CDR3 is TGTGCCAGCAGTGAAGTTACCGCGTACGAGCAGTACTTC.

The chain couples TRBV6-1 to TRBJ1-1; 8 bases map to TRBD1. V was pared by 0 bases and J by 1 base, with 4 bases of the junction left unmatched. CDR1 MNHNS and CDR2 SASEGT come from the germline V gene. The CDR3 extends over 16 amino acids. The CDR3 DNA sequence: TGTGCCAGCAGTGAAGCGCGGGGGACAGGGAACACTGAAGCTTTCTTT. Its protein product is CASSEARGTGNTEAFF.

CDR3 sequence (DNA): TGTGCAAGTCGTAGTACTAGCAATGAGCAGTTCTTC. Its protein is CASRSTSNEQFF. The chain recombines TRBV12-2 with TRBJ2-1; TRBD2, as called in the table, went unchecked against the DNA. TRBV12-2 is deemed a pseudogene. The CDR3 is 12 residues long.

The gene calls are TRBV14 and TRBJ2-2, with D unclear. V lost 0 bases, J lost 9 bases, and 5 bases lay in between. From germline, CDR1 is SGHDN and CDR2 FVKESK. The CDR3 is 12 residues long. This chain's CDR3 is CASSQDFRELFF. The CDR3 bases are TGTGCCAGCAGCCAAGATTTTAGGGAGCTGTTTTTT. The full variable domain, with the rest looked up from reference TRBV14 and TRBJ2-2, is EAGVTQFPSHSVIEKGQTVTLRCDPISGHDNLYWYRRVMGKEIKFLLHFVKESKQDESGMPNNRFLAERTGGTYSTLKVQPAELEDSGVYFCASSQDFRELFFGEGSRLTVL.

The rearrangement uses TRBV19 and TRBJ2-5; possibly TRBD1 for D (6 bases). Trimming cost V 6 bases and J 3 bases, with 14 bases left between them. CDR3 length: 14 amino acids. Per the germline V gene, CDR1 is LNHDA and CDR2 is SQIVND (reference sequence). The CDR3 loop reads CASSRGREEETQYF. The CDR3, as DNA: TGTGCCAGTAGCAGGGGCAGGGAAGAAGAGACCCAGTACTTC.

This chain uses TRBV6-6 with TRBJ2-7; D unresolved. V was trimmed by 0 bases and J by 2 bases, leaving 8 bases between them. Germline V gene lookup returns CDR1 MNHNY and CDR2 SVGAGI (reference sequence). There are 14 residues in the CDR3. CDR3 loop: CASSYSVSAYEQYF. Written as DNA, the CDR3 is TGTGCCAGCAGTTACTCCGTCAGCGCCTACGAGCAGTACTTC.

V is TRBV5-1 and J is TRBJ2-5; D perhaps matches TRBD2 (5 bases). The CDR3 extends over 15 amino acids. CDR1 and CDR2 from the germline V gene are SGHRS and YFSETQ. Trimming took off 0 bases at V and 4 bases at J, with 13 bases between the two ends. Written as DNA, the CDR3 is TGCGCCAGCAGCTTGGCCTCGGGGTATGGAGAGACCCAGTACTTC. This encodes CASSLASGYGETQYF. The full variable domain, with the rest looked up from reference TRBV5-1 and TRBJ2-5, is KAGVTQTPRYLIKTRGQQVTLSCSPISGHRSVSWYQQTPGQGLQFLFEYFSETQRNKGNFPGRFSGRQFSNSRSEMNVSTLELGDSALYLCASSLASGYGETQYFGPGTRLLVL.

V gene TRBV19 combines with J gene TRBJ1-2; D ambiguous. The germline V gene encodes CDR1 LNHDA and CDR2 SQIVND (reference sequence). Trimming left V 7 bases short and J 4 bases short, with 19 bases between. This CDR3 has 15 amino acids. Here the CDR3 reads CASNNLQRLGYGYTF. DNA for the CDR3: TGTGCCAGTAACAACCTACAAAGACTAGGCTATGGCTACACCTTC.

The genes are TRBV30 and TRBJ2-1, with 12 bases matching TRBD2. This CDR3 has 11 amino acids. V lost 4 bases and J lost 16; bases outside the gene matches: 5. In germline, CDR1 is GTSNPN, CDR2 SVGIG (reference sequence). The CDR3 protein is CAWMTSGRYFF. The DNA for the CDR3 is TGTGCCTGGATGACTAGCGGGAGATACTTCTTC.

The rearrangement joins TRBV4-1 to TRBJ2-3; D unclear. V was cut by 0 bases and J by 11 bases, with 9 bases left in between. This CDR3 contains 12 residues. In germline, CDR1 is MGHRA, CDR2 YSYEKL. The CDR3 nucleotides read TGCGCCAGCAGCCAAGATCTCCTCGGGCAGTATTTT. As protein: CASSQDLLGQYF.

The chain is built from TRBV9 and TRBJ1-3; perhaps TRBD1 as D (6 bases). Germline loops: CDR1 SGDLS, CDR2 YYNGEE. The CDR3 runs to 16 residues. V was pared by 1 base and J by 2 bases, with 13 bases between. The CDR3 spells CASSVISGVAGNTIYF. CDR3 bases: TGTGCCAGCAGCGTAATATCAGGGGTAGCTGGAAACACCATATATTTT.